The source of this T cell receptor (beta chain) is a study of HIV-infected children after antiretroviral therapy interruption. Overall study: For the interruption arm, samples span week 0 through about 3 years after study end.

The CDR3 is 14 amino acids. Germline CDR1 and CDR2: MGHRA and YSYEKL. V trimming: 1 base; J trimming: 8 bases; junction bases outside the gene matches: 6. The TCR library was built from RNA with a 3' RACE protocol and unique molecular identifiers. TCRdb recomputed calls from the 3' RACE reads with MiXCR, one row per CDR3 protein. Counted here are around 47,000 distinct CDR3 sequences, roughly 4.5% occurring once; the ten biggest clones make up 0.7%. This clonotype appeared many times. Treatment noted: PENTA 11 planned treatment interruption arm or continuous ART arm. Participants had taken at least three-drug ART for at least 24 weeks. Naive CD4+ CD45RA+ CD45RO- T cells were sorted from thawed PBMCs.

The chain combines TRBV4-1 with TRBJ1-2; 8 bases are shared with TRBD1. Sequencing was performed on CD45RA+ CD4+ T cells from PBMCs, pooled from several time points, taken from a donor given antiretroviral therapy, either interrupted or continuous. Subset of the sample: naive CD4+ CD45RA+ CD45RO- T cells. This sequence was found in a pool of human donors with HIV. The DNA for the CDR3 is TGCGCCAGCAGCCAAGCACAGGGGGTACGGGGCTACACCTTC. Protein product: CASSQAQGVRGYTF.